This T cell receptor beta chain is drawn from a study of blood T cell repertoires in COVID-19. Study information: Samples of COVID-19 (acute and convalescent) were obtained from the United States, Italy and Spain. From T cells, B-cell-depleted T cells, or PBMCs came the material, which was cDNA or gDNA.

This clone has a handful of counts. Germline values: CDR1 MGHRA, CDR2 YSYEKL. The CDR3 extends over 15 amino acids. V dropped 0 bases and J dropped 4; count of bases not matched to a gene: 5. Seattle's cohort entered during active infection and was followed longitudinally. In the original workflow: Amplification from reference gene primers served as the basis for estimated nucleated cell counts. Assay used: immunoSEQ multiplex PCR; TCRdb lists only in-frame clones, some missing. That table is the source of V, J and clone size, and D and trimming were worked out from the DNA. The data contain roughly 200,000 clones, 75% to 85% of them seen just once; the ten biggest clones take up around 5.9%.

The sample taken for sequencing was peripheral blood. The rearrangement joins TRBV4-1 to TRBJ2-5, with 7 bases lining up with TRBD2. This TCR was recovered from a woman aged 40 to 49 with COVID-19, enrolled during active disease. This chain's CDR3 is CASSQEMRERETQYF. As DNA, the CDR3 is TGCGCCAGCAGCCAAGAGATGCGGGAGCGAGAGACCCAGTACTTC.